The 6 T cell receptor beta chains listed next were all sequenced from one sample in a study of blood T cell repertoires in COVID-19. The repertoire was sequenced with immunoSEQ multiplex PCR; TCRdb's copy has only in-frame clones and lacks some. The repertoire consists of 97,000 or so clones, with about 87% occurring once and the leading ten covering around 2.9%. Sequencing was carried out using peripheral blood. Receptors were obtained from a man in his fifties or sixties with active or convalescent COVID-19.

The chain carries TRBV10-3 and TRBJ2-2; 12 bases fit TRBD1. Germline assignment: CDR1 ENHRY and CDR2 SYGVKD. The CDR3 is made up of 15 amino acids. Trimming took 6 bases from V and 4 from J; bases not matched to a gene: 3. CDR3 in amino acids: CAIRPGQGATGELFF. In DNA, the CDR3 is TGTGCCATCAGACCGGGACAGGGGGCCACCGGGGAGCTGTTTTTT.

The J gene is TRBJ1-2, the V gene TRBV12-3 or TRBV12-4, with 7 bases lining up with TRBD1. The CDR3 is made up of 13 amino acids. Trimming at V came to 4 bases and at J to 8 bases, leaving 7 bases not matched to a gene. The CDR3 loop is CASSSNRGYGYTF. CDR3 in DNA: TGTGCCAGCAGTTCCAACAGGGGATACGGCTACACCTTC.

Regarding this clone: The identical CDR3 is also encoded by other nucleotide sequences in the sample. V usage is TRBV6-1 and J usage is TRBJ1-6; the D gene is possibly TRBD1 (6 bases). CDR3 length equals 14 residues. V was clipped by 2 bases and J by 7 bases, with 9 bases between them. Germline lookup yields CDR1 MNHNS and CDR2 SASEGT. The CDR3 region is CASSEWDTNSPLHF. In DNA form, the CDR3 reads TGTGCCAGCAGTGAATGGGACACAAATTCACCCCTCCACTTT.

The gene calls are TRBV23-1 and TRBJ1-1, with D maybe TRBD1 (6 bases). TRBV23-1 falls under the ORF class, with uncertain function. CDR3 length: 17 residues. V lost 0 bases and J lost 1, with 15 bases in between. CDR3 sequence (DNA): TGCGCCAGCAGTCAATCCGGCAGGGGATCTGCGAACACTGAAGCTTTCTTT. It translates to CASSQSGRGSANTEAFF.

The chain combines TRBV5-4 with TRBJ2-3, with 8 bases matching TRBD2. Germline CDR1 is SGHNT and CDR2 is YYREEE (reference sequence). The CDR3 runs 13 residues. V was clipped by 10 bases and J by 6 bases; unmatched bases: 10. CDR3 bases: TGTGCCTTTAAGGAGACTAGCGACGATACGCAGTATTTT. Translating gives CAFKETSDDTQYF.

This clone has only a few counts. Here the CDR3 reads CASSPGTSGGVDNEQFF. In DNA form, the CDR3 reads TGTGCCAGCAGTCCTGGGACTAGCGGGGGGGTTGACAATGAGCAGTTCTTC. The gene calls are TRBV27 and TRBJ2-1; 16 bases line up with TRBD2. CDR1 and CDR2 from the germline V gene are MNHEY and SMNVEV (reference sequence). This CDR3 is built from 17 residues. The V gene end was trimmed by 5 bases and the J gene end by 5 bases; junction bases not matched to a gene: 6.